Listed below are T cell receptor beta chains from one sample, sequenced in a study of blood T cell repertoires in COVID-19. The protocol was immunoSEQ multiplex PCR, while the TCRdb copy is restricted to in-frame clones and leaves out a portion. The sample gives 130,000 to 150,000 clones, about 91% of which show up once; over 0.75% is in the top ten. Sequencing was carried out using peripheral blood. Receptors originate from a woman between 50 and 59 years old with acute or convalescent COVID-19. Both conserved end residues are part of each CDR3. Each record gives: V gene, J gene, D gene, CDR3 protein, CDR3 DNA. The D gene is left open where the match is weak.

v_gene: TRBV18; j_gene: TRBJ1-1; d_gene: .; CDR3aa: CASSPGSGRPMNTEAFF; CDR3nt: TGTGCCAGCTCACCAGGAAGTGGGAGACCTATGAACACTGAAGCTTTCTTT
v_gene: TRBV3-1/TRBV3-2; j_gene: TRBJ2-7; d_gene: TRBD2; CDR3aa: CASSQATSGRPYEQYF; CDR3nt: TGTGCCAGCAGCCAAGCGACTAGCGGGCGACCCTACGAGCAGTACTTC
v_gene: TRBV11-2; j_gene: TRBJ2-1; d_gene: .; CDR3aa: CASSLQGLREQFF; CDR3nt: TGTGCCAGCAGCTTACAGGGTTTGAGGGAGCAGTTCTTC
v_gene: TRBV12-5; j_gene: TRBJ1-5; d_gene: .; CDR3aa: CASGSQGFSNQPQHF; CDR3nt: TGTGCTAGTGGTTCCCAGGGATTTAGCAATCAGCCCCAGCATTTT
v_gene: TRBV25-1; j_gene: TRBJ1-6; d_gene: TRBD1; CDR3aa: CASSAPGQNSPLHF; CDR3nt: TGTGCCAGCAGTGCGCCGGGACAGAATTCACCCCTCCACTTT
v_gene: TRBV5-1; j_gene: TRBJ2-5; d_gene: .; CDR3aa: CASSLPGSEETQYF; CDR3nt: TGCGCCAGCAGCTTGCCGGGGAGCGAAGAGACCCAGTACTTC
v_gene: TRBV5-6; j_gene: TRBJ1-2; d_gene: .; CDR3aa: CASSQVGVNYGYTF; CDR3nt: TGTGCCAGCAGCCAGGTGGGCGTAAACTATGGCTACACCTTC
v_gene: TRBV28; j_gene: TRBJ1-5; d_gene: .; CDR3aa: CASRTEYQPQHF; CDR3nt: TGTGCCAGCAGGACAGAGTATCAGCCCCAGCATTTT
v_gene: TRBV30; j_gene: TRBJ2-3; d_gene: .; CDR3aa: CAWSRSGPTDTQYF; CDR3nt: TGTGCCTGGAGCAGAAGCGGTCCCACAGATACGCAGTATTTT
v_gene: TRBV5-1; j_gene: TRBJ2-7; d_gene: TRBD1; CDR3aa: CASSRRGDRGREQYF; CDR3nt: TGCGCCAGCAGCCGAAGGGGGGACAGGGGACGCGAGCAGTACTTC
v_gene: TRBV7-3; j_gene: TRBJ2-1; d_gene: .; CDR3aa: CASSLMGRGAYNEQFF; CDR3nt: TGTGCCAGCAGCTTAATGGGCAGGGGCGCCTACAATGAGCAGTTCTTC
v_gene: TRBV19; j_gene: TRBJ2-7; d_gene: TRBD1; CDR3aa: CASSSRDSPYEQYF; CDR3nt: TGTGCCAGTAGTAGCCGGGACAGCCCCTACGAGCAGTACTTC
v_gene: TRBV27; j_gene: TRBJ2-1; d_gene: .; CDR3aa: CASSLSGGSYNEQFF; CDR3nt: TGTGCCAGCAGTTTATCGGGGGGCTCCTACAATGAGCAGTTCTTC
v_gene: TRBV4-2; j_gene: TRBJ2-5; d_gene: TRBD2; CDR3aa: CASSQGTSGRETQYF; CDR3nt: TGTGCCAGCAGCCAAGGGACTAGCGGGAGGGAGACCCAGTACTTC
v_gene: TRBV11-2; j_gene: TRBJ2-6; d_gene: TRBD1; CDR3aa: CASSSYRGSGANVLTF; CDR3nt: TGTGCCAGCAGCTCATACAGGGGCTCTGGGGCCAACGTCCTGACTTTC
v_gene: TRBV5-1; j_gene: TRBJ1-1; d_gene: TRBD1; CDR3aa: CASSLTGWGTEAFF; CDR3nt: TGCGCCAGCAGCCTGACAGGGTGGGGCACTGAAGCTTTCTTT
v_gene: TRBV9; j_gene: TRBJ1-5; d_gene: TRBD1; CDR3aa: CASSAGQGVAQPQHF; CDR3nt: TGTGCCAGCAGCGCTGGACAGGGGGTTGCTCAGCCCCAGCATTTT
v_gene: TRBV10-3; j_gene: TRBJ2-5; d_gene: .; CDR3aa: CAISEPKTQAGQETQYF; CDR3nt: TGTGCCATCAGTGAGCCTAAGACTCAGGCGGGTCAGGAGACCCAGTACTTC
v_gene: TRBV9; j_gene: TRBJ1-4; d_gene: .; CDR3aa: CASLNEKLFF; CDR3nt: TGTGCCAGTCTTAATGAAAAACTGTTTTTT
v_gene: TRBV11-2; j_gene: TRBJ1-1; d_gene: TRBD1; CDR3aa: CASAKPGQTNTEAFF; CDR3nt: TGTGCCAGCGCAAAGCCGGGACAGACGAACACTGAAGCTTTCTTT
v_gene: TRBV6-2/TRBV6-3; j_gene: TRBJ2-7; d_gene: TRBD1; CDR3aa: CASSTNRDRGVDEQYF; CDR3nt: TGTGCCAGCAGTACAAACCGGGACAGGGGAGTGGACGAGCAGTACTTC
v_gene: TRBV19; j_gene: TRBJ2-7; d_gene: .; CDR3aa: CASSIGTVSSYEQYF; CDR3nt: TGTGCCAGTAGTATAGGGACAGTCTCCAGCTACGAGCAGTACTTC